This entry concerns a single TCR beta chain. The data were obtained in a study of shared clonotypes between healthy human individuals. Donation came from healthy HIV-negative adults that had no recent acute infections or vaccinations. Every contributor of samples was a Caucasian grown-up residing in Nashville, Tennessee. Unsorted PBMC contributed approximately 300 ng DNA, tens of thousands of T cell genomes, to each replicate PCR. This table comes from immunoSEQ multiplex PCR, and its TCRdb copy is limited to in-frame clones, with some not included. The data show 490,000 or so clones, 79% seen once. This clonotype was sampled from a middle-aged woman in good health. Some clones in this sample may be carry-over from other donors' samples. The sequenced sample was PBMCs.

This CDR3 is CASSIGGATEAFF. The CDR3 DNA reads TGTGCCAGTAGTATAGGGGGGGCCACTGAAGCTTTCTTT. The chain carries TRBV19 and TRBJ1-1, with TRBD1 as a possible D gene (6 bases). Between the trimmed V and J ends, which lost 1 base and 4 bases, there was a span of 7 bases. This CDR3 comprises 13 residues. Germline-derived CDR1 and CDR2 are LNHDA and SQIVND (reference sequence).